A single sample is the source of the 31 T cell receptor beta chains below, sequenced in a study of blood T cell repertoires in COVID-19. This table comes from immunoSEQ multiplex PCR, and its TCRdb copy is limited to in-frame clones, with some not included. The sample yields approximately 110,000 clones, 85% to 90% seen once. Sequencing was done on a sample of peripheral blood. These receptors were obtained from a woman older than 75 with acute or convalescent COVID-19.

This chain connects TRBV28 to TRBJ1-6, with TRBD1 as a possible D gene (6 bases). The ends were cut back, 6 bases at V and 6 bases at J, with 15 bases in the middle. This CDR3 has 15 amino acids. Looked up from germline, CDR1 is MDHEN and CDR2 is SYDVKM. In DNA, the CDR3 is TGTGCCAGCAGCCGAGGGGGACAAGGTAATTCACCCCTCCACTTT. This codes for CASSRGGQGNSPLHF.

About this clone itself: Its ends do not fully match the called genes, so a read error is possible. This chain links TRBV27 with TRBJ1-5, with D perhaps matching TRBD1 (6 bases). Germline V CDR1 and CDR2: MNHEY, SMNVEV (reference sequence). There are 15 residues in the CDR3. The CDR3 nucleotides read TGTGCCAGCAATTTAACCCCCGGGACAAACCAGCCCCAGCATTTT. The encoded protein is CASNLTPGTNQPQHF.

The rearrangement links TRBV27 to TRBJ1-2; 7 bases align to TRBD1. The germline V gene encodes CDR1 MNHEY and CDR2 SMNVEV (reference sequence). J lost 1 base, V lost 4 bases, and 6 bases had no gene match. The CDR3 has 15 amino acids. The CDR3 DNA follows: TGTGCCAGCAGTTCGACAGGGCACGGTAACTATGGCTACACCTTC. Translation: CASSSTGHGNYGYTF.

The sample holds one count of this clone. V gene TRBV6-4 combines with J gene TRBJ2-2; 9 bases align to TRBD1. The junction had 5 bases not matched to a gene; V was cut back by 6 bases and J by 6 bases. The germline V gene has CDR1 MRHNA and CDR2 SNTAGT. This CDR3 is built from 14 residues. DNA of the CDR3: TGTGCCAGCAGCTATACAGGGGGCTCCGGGGAGCTGTTTTTT. Its translation: CASSYTGGSGELFF.

The DNA for the CDR3 is TGTGCCAGCTCACCCAGGACAGGCGACTATGGCTACACCTTC. It specifies CASSPRTGDYGYTF. This chain uses TRBV18 with TRBJ1-2; 7 bases line up with TRBD1. In germline, CDR1 is KGHSH, CDR2 LQKENI. V lost 3 bases and J lost 3; bases outside the gene matches: 4. The CDR3 covers 14 residues.

The rearrangement joins TRBV28 to TRBJ2-7; TRBD2 matches at 9 bases. With V trimmed by 5 bases and J by 1 base, 6 bases remained unmatched. Germline CDR1 reads MDHEN; CDR2 reads SYDVKM. The CDR3 runs to 15 residues. The CDR3 loop reads CASSGLAGISYEQYF. In nucleotides, the CDR3 is TGTGCCAGCAGTGGTCTAGCGGGGATATCCTACGAGCAGTACTTC.

The chain is built from TRBV7-2 and TRBJ1-5; D possibly corresponds to TRBD1 (5 bases). This CDR3 is built from 15 residues. Germline V gives CDR1 SGHTA, CDR2 FQGNSA. V lost 5 bases to trimming and J lost 3 bases, with 14 bases between them. The CDR3 DNA is TGTGCCAGCAGCCTGACAGTTATGAACAATCAGCCCCAGCATTTT. Its translation: CASSLTVMNNQPQHF. The variable domain in full, with the rest retrieved from reference TRBV7-2 and TRBJ1-5, is GAGVSQSPSNKVTEKGKDVELRCDPISGHTALYWYRQSLGQGLEFLIYFQGNSAPDKSGLPSDRFSAERTGGSVSTLTIQRTQQEDSAVYLCASSLTVMNNQPQHFGDGTRLSIL.

The chain carries TRBV5-5 and TRBJ2-2, with a weak D call TRBD1 (6 bases). The germline CDR1 and CDR2 sequences are SGHKS and YYEKEE (reference sequence). This CDR3 has 14 amino acids. Trimming left V 4 bases short and J 2 bases short, with 9 bases between. The CDR3 spells CASSPGHNTGELFF. DNA for the CDR3: TGTGCCAGCAGCCCGGGACACAACACCGGGGAGCTGTTTTTT.

V usage is TRBV11-2 and J usage is TRBJ2-1; TRBD2 is a possible D gene (7 bases). Trimming shortened V by 5 bases and J by 0 bases, and 14 bases separated the two germline ends. This CDR3 spans 16 amino acids. CDR1 is SGHAT, CDR2 FQNNGV, per germline. The CDR3 loop reads CASSLVGGLSYNEQFF. The CDR3 DNA reads as TGTGCCAGCAGCCTGGTCGGGGGGCTCTCCTACAATGAGCAGTTCTTC.

The V call is TRBV11-3, the J call TRBJ2-7; D is perhaps TRBD1 (7 bases). This CDR3 contains 15 residues. The ends were cut back, 2 bases at V and 0 bases at J, with 11 bases in the middle. CDR1 and CDR2 (germline): SGHNT, YENEEA. CDR3 sequence reads: CASSLFRGASYEQYF. CDR3 DNA sequence: TGTGCCAGCAGCTTATTCAGGGGGGCCTCCTACGAGCAGTACTTC.

The chain couples TRBV12-3 or TRBV12-4 to TRBJ2-7; maybe TRBD2 (5 bases). This CDR3 is built from 13 residues. The ends were cut back, 5 bases at V and 7 bases at J, with 15 bases in the middle. The CDR3 spells CASSPSRRGEQYF. Written as DNA, the CDR3 is TGTGCCAGCAGTCCCTCCCGTCGGGGAGAGCAGTACTTC.

This sequence joins TRBV5-1 and TRBJ2-5, with 11 nucleotides matching TRBD2. The CDR3 is 16 amino acids. Germline V CDR1 and CDR2: SGHRS, YFSETQ. V lost 2 bases and J lost 4; bases outside the gene matches: 7. The CDR3 bases are TGCGCCAGCAGCTTAAGACTAGCGGGGAAAAGAGAGACCCAGTACTTC. This encodes CASSLRLAGKRETQYF. Variable domain in full (rest from reference TRBV5-1 and TRBJ2-5): KAGVTQTPRYLIKTRGQQVTLSCSPISGHRSVSWYQQTPGQGLQFLFEYFSETQRNKGNFPGRFSGRQFSNSRSEMNVSTLELGDSALYLCASSLRLAGKRETQYFGPGTRLLVL.

The chain uses TRBV7-2 and TRBJ2-1; D is perhaps TRBD2 (7 bases). With 1 base removed from V and 5 bases from J, the gap between germline ends came to 12 bases. The CDR3 consists of 15 residues. Germline-derived CDR1 and CDR2 are SGHTA and FQGNSA. The CDR3, as DNA: TGTGCCAGCAGCTTAGGAGGGGGGGGTCACAATGAGCAGTTCTTC. This codes for CASSLGGGGHNEQFF.

The V call is TRBV7-9, the J call TRBJ2-1; D perhaps matches TRBD2 (6 bases). Trimming shortened V by 4 bases and J by 5 bases, and 15 bases separated the two germline ends. Germline V gene lookup returns CDR1 SEHNR and CDR2 FQNEAQ (reference sequence). The CDR3 runs to 15 residues. In nucleotides, the CDR3 is TGTGCCAGCAGCTACCGACTAGGCAGGCACAATGAGCAGTTCTTC. It specifies CASSYRLGRHNEQFF.

This chain links TRBV5-1 with TRBJ1-6; 9 positions agree with TRBD1. CDR3 length: 16 amino acids. The germline gives CDR1 SGHRS, CDR2 YFSETQ. Unmatched junction bases numbered 5, after V lost 3 bases and J lost 4 bases. The CDR3 loop is CASSSGTGSYNSPLHF. The CDR3 DNA follows: TGCGCCAGCAGCTCGGGGACAGGGTCATATAATTCACCCCTCCACTTT. Full variable domain (missing parts from reference TRBV5-1 and TRBJ1-6): KAGVTQTPRYLIKTRGQQVTLSCSPISGHRSVSWYQQTPGQGLQFLFEYFSETQRNKGNFPGRFSGRQFSNSRSEMNVSTLELGDSALYLCASSSGTGSYNSPLHFGNGTRLTVT.

The chain has TRBV5-6 and TRBJ1-2; D gene ambiguous. The CDR3 has 14 amino acids. Trimming pared 1 base from V and 3 bases from J, leaving 10 bases between. Germline V CDR1 and CDR2: SGHDT, YYEEEE. The CDR3 region is CASSLSGLYYGYTF. CDR3 DNA: TGTGCCAGCAGCTTGAGTGGGCTCTACTATGGCTACACCTTC. Full variable domain (rest looked up from reference TRBV5-6 and TRBJ1-2): DAGVTQSPTHLIKTRGQQVTLRCSPKSGHDTVSWYQQALGQGPQFIFQYYEEEERQRGNFPDRFSGHQFPNYSSELNVNALLLGDSALYLCASSLSGLYYGYTFGSGTRLTVV.

The V call is TRBV28, the J call TRBJ2-2; D perhaps matches TRBD2 (5 bases). V dropped 6 bases and J dropped 5 bases, with 19 bases sitting between them. Germline V gives CDR1 MDHEN, CDR2 SYDVKM. The CDR3 covers 16 residues. CDR3 region: CASRWETNPTTGELFF. The CDR3 DNA sequence: TGTGCCAGCAGATGGGAGACAAACCCGACTACCGGGGAGCTGTTTTTT.

J is TRBJ1-2 and V is TRBV20-1; a possible D gene is TRBD1 (6 bases). Looked up from germline, CDR1 is DFQATT and CDR2 is SNEGSKA (reference sequence). The CDR3 spans 14 residues. Trimming stripped 3 bases from V and 4 bases from J, with 15 bases between. In DNA, the CDR3 is TGCAGTGCTAGTGACAGTAGGGGGTTCTATGGCTACACCTTC. As protein: CSASDSRGFYGYTF.

The CDR3 sequence: CAISARDFDQPQHF. In nucleotides, the CDR3 is TGTGCCATCAGTGCCAGGGACTTCGATCAGCCCCAGCATTTT. The chain has TRBV10-3 and TRBJ1-5; tentatively, D is TRBD1 (5 bases). CDR1 ENHRY and CDR2 SYGVKD come from the germline V gene. Trimming removed 4 bases at V and 5 bases at J, with 12 bases between. This CDR3 contains 14 residues.

This chain uses TRBV28 with TRBJ1-2; no clear D gene. The CDR3 has 12 residues. Trimming left V 6 bases short and J 8 bases short, with 13 bases between. The germline CDR1 and CDR2 sequences are MDHEN and SYDVKM. CDR3 region: CASSYTLGGYTF. The CDR3 DNA sequence: TGTGCCAGCAGCTATACCCTAGGAGGCTACACCTTC.

V and J are TRBV24-1 and TRBJ2-7; a possible D gene is TRBD1 (5 bases). The V and J ends lost 4 bases and 3 bases respectively, with 6 bases between them. CDR3 length: 12 amino acids. Germline loops: CDR1 KGHDR, CDR2 SFDVKD. Written as DNA, the CDR3 is TGTGCCACCAGTGACACAGGCTACGAGCAGTACTTC. It translates to CATSDTGYEQYF.

V is TRBV3-1 (or the pseudogene TRBV3-2) and J is TRBJ2-7; the match to TRBD2 covers 14 bases. This CDR3 has 17 amino acids. The V gene end was trimmed by 2 bases and the J gene end by 3 bases; junction bases not matched to a gene: 6. CDR1 is LGHDT and CDR2 is YNNKEL in the germline V gene (reference sequence). CDR3 region: CASSQRLAGGILYEQYF. As DNA, the CDR3 is TGTGCCAGCAGCCAACGACTAGCGGGGGGGATCCTCTACGAGCAGTACTTC.

The V gene is TRBV18, the J gene TRBJ1-1, with D possibly being TRBD1 (6 bases). V was shortened by 5 bases and J by 1 base, with 8 bases between the two germline ends. Germline V CDR1 and CDR2: KGHSH, LQKENI. The CDR3 is 13 residues long. The CDR3 bases are TGTGCCAGCTCAACAGGGACGAACACTGAAGCTTTCTTT. This gives the protein CASSTGTNTEAFF.

The rearrangement links TRBV9 to TRBJ2-2, with TRBD2 as a possible D gene (7 bases). Deletions cut 4 bases from V and 0 bases from J, with 16 bases between. CDR1 is SGDLS and CDR2 is YYNGEE in the germline V gene. The CDR3 is 17 residues long. CDR3 in amino acids: CASSFDLRGPNTGELFF. The CDR3 DNA reads as TGTGCCAGCAGCTTCGATTTGCGGGGGCCGAACACCGGGGAGCTGTTTTTT.

The chain uses TRBV19 and TRBJ2-3; D is possibly TRBD2 (7 bases). The germline V and J ends were trimmed by 2 bases and 2 bases, with 11 bases remaining between them. The germline gives CDR1 LNHDA, CDR2 SQIVND (reference sequence). This CDR3 is 15 amino acids long. This CDR3 reads CASSIKGGDTDTQYF. The CDR3 coding sequence is TGTGCCAGTAGTATAAAAGGGGGGGACACAGATACGCAGTATTTT.

The chain is built from TRBV27 and TRBJ2-7, with D tentatively TRBD1 (5 bases). With 5 bases removed from V and 2 bases from J, the gap between germline ends came to 16 bases. CDR1 is MNHEY and CDR2 is SMNVEV in the germline V gene (reference sequence). The CDR3 length is 15 residues. The CDR3 here is CASSLRGSHTYEQYF. In DNA form, the CDR3 reads TGTGCCAGCAGTCTAAGGGGTTCTCATACCTACGAGCAGTACTTC.

This clone was seen only once. CDR3 in amino acids: CASSQFTENYGYTF. CDR3 DNA sequence: TGCGCCAGCAGCCAATTCACAGAGAACTATGGCTACACCTTC. The chain links TRBV4-3 to TRBJ1-2; D is unclear. The CDR3 totals 14 residues. In germline, CDR1 is LGHNA, CDR2 YSLEER. The V end lost 2 bases, the J end lost 2 bases, and 9 bases lay between the germline ends.

The CDR3 sequence is CASRGLQPRETQYF. As DNA, the CDR3 is TGTGCCAGCAGGGGACTCCAGCCGAGGGAGACCCAGTACTTC. The chain couples TRBV28 to TRBJ2-5; weak D call: TRBD2 (6 bases). Trimming cost V 6 bases and J 5 bases, with 16 bases left between them. The CDR3 is 14 residues long. Per germline, CDR1 MDHEN and CDR2 SYDVKM.

The chain carries TRBV19 and TRBJ2-6; weak D call: TRBD1 (5 bases). CDR1 LNHDA and CDR2 SQIVND come from the germline V gene (reference sequence). The CDR3 covers 15 residues. The V and J ends lost 4 bases and 2 bases respectively, with 9 bases between them. CDR3 in amino acids: CASSKGEAGANVLTF. The CDR3, as DNA: TGTGCCAGTAGTAAAGGGGAAGCTGGGGCCAACGTCCTGACTTTC.

The chain carries TRBV30 and TRBJ2-2; perhaps TRBD2 as D (5 bases). V was shortened by 2 bases and J by 3 bases, with 22 bases between the two germline ends. Per the germline V gene, CDR1 is GTSNPN and CDR2 is SVGIG (reference sequence). This CDR3 region has 18 residues. The CDR3 sequence is CAWSRIGPPREDTGELFF. The CDR3 region has the DNA TGTGCCTGGAGTCGGATTGGACCCCCCCGGGAAGACACCGGGGAGCTGTTTTTT.

This clone was detected once. The chain recombines TRBV30 with TRBJ2-7; 7 nucleotides agree with TRBD1. Trimming removed 3 bases from V and 3 bases from J; junction bases left unmatched: 8. Germline V gene lookup returns CDR1 GTSNPN and CDR2 SVGIG (reference sequence). This CDR3 spans 14 amino acids. Here the CDR3 reads CAWSPGTVNYEQYF. CDR3 bases: TGTGCCTGGAGCCCGGGGACAGTGAACTACGAGCAGTACTTC.